This record covers a single T cell receptor beta chain. The data were taken from a study of blood T cell repertoires in COVID-19. Overall study: Acute and convalescent COVID-19 samples came from the United States, Italy and Spain.

Trimming took 0 bases from V and 4 from J; bases not matched to a gene: 5. The CDR3 is made up of 15 amino acids. Germline CDR1 and CDR2: SGHTA and FQGTGA. In the authors' workflow: The assay estimated nucleated cells by amplifying reference gene primers. Using immunoSEQ multiplex PCR, the repertoire was profiled, and TCRdb retains in-frame clones only, with some absent. That table is the source of V, J and clone size, and D and trimming were worked out from the DNA. The sample has about 75,000 clones, 84% seen once. The sequenced sample consisted of peripheral blood. The sequence derives from a woman aged 45 to 65 with acute or convalescent COVID-19. This chain joins TRBV7-3 and TRBJ1-2, with 7 bases identical to TRBD1. For the CDR3, the DNA is TGTGCCAGCAGCTTAACAGGGGGCGCGGGCTATGGCTACACCTTC. Protein: CASSLTGGAGYGYTF.